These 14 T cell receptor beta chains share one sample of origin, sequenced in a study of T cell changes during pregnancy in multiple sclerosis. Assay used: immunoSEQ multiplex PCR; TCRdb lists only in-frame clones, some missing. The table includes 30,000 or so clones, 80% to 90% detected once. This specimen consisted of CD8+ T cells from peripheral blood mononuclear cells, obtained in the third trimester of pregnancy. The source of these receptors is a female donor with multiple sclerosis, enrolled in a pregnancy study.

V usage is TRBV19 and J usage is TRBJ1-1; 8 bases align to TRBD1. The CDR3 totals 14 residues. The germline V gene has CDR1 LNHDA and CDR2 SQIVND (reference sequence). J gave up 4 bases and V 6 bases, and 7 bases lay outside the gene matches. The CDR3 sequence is CASSSRQGSTEAFF. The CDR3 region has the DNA TGTGCCAGTAGCTCCCGACAGGGGAGCACTGAAGCTTTCTTT.

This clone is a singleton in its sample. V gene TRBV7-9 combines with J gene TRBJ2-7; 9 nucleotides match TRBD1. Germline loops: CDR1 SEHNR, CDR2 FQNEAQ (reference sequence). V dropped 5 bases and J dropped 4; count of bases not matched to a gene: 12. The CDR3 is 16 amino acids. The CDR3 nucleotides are TGTGCCAGCAGCCCTGATCCCCGGGACAGGGATTACGAGCAGTACTTC. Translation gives CASSPDPRDRDYEQYF.

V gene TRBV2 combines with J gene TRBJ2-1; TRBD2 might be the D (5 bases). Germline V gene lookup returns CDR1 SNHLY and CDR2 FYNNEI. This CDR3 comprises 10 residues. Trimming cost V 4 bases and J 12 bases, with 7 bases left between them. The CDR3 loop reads CASSGRGQFF. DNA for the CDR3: TGTGCCAGCAGTGGCCGGGGGCAGTTCTTC.

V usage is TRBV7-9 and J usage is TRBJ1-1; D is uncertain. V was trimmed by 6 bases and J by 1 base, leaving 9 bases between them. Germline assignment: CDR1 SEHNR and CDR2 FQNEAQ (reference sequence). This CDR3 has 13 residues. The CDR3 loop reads CASRDFPNTEAFF. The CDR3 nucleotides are TGTGCCAGCAGGGACTTCCCGAACACTGAAGCTTTCTTT.

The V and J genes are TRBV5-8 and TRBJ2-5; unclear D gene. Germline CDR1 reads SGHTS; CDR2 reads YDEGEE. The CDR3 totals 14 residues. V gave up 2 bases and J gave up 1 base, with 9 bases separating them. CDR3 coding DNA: TGTGCCAGCAGCTTAGGAGTGGTCCAAGAGACCCAGTACTTC. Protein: CASSLGVVQETQYF.

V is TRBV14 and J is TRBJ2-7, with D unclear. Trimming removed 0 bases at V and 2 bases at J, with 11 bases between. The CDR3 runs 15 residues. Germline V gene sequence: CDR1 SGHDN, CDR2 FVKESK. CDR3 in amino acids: CASSQDEALPYEQYF. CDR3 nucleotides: TGTGCCAGCAGCCAAGATGAGGCCCTCCCCTACGAGCAGTACTTC. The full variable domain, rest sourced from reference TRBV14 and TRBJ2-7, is EAGVTQFPSHSVIEKGQTVTLRCDPISGHDNLYWYRRVMGKEIKFLLHFVKESKQDESGMPNNRFLAERTGGTYSTLKVQPAELEDSGVYFCASSQDEALPYEQYFGPGTRLTVT.

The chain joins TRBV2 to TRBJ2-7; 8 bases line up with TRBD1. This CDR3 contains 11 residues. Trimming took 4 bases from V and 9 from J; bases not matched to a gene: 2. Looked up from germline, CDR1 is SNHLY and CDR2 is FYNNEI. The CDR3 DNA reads TGTGCCAGCAGTGCCGGGACAGGGCAGTACTTC. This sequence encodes CASSAGTGQYF.

The CDR3 here is CAWSVLRGEKLFF. The CDR3, as DNA: TGTGCCTGGAGTGTACTCCGGGGGGAAAAACTGTTTTTT. The rearrangement joins TRBV30 to TRBJ1-4; a weak D match, TRBD1 (5 bases). V was cut by 0 bases and J by 8 bases, with 10 bases left in between. In germline, CDR1 is GTSNPN, CDR2 SVGIG (reference sequence). The CDR3 is made up of 13 amino acids.

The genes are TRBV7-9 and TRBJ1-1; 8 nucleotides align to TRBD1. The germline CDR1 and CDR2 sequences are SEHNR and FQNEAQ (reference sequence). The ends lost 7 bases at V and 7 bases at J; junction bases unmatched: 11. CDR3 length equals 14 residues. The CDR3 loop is CASTKQGDIDEAFF. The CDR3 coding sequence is TGTGCCAGCACCAAACAGGGGGATATCGATGAAGCTTTCTTT.

DNA for the CDR3: TGTGCCAGCAGGGATACAGGGTTAAATAACTATGGCTACACCTTC. Encoded protein: CASRDTGLNNYGYTF. V usage is TRBV2 and J usage is TRBJ1-2; maybe TRBD1 (6 bases). Trimming cost V 6 bases and J 1 base, with 15 bases left between them. Germline CDR1 and CDR2: SNHLY and FYNNEI. The CDR3 consists of 15 residues.

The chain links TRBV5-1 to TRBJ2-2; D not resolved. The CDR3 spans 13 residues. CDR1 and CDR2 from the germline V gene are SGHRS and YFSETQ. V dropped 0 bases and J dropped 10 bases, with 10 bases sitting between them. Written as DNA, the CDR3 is TGCGCCAGCAGCTTGGATCAGGAAGAGGAGCTGTTTTTT. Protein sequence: CASSLDQEEELFF.

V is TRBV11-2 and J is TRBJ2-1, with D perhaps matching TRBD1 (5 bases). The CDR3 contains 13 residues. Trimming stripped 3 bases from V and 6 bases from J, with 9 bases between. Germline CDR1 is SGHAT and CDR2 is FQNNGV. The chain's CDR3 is CASSFHRGNEQFF. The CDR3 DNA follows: TGTGCCAGCAGCTTCCATAGGGGCAATGAGCAGTTCTTC.

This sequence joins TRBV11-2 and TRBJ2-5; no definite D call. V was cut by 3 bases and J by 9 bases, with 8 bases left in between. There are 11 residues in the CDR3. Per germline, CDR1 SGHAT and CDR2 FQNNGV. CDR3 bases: TGTGCCAGCAGCTTCGGTAGAGCCCAGTACTTC. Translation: CASSFGRAQYF.

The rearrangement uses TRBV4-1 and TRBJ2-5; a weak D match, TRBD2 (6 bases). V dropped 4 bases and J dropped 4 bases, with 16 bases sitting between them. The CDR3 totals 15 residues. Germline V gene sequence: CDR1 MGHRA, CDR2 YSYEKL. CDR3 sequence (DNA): TGCGCCAGCAGCCCCGTGGGGGGAGACCGAGAGACCCAGTACTTC. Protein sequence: CASSPVGGDRETQYF.